This TCR beta chain was found in a study of control samples from healthy donors and cancer patients. Sequencing used immunoSEQ multiplex PCR; TCRdb keeps in-frame clones, though not all of them. This repertoire shows over 150,000 clones, about 94% found once; its top ten account for 14%. CDR3 length: 15 residues. V shed 6 bases and J 2 bases; nucleotides not matched to a gene: 6. The germline V gene encodes CDR1 MNHEY and CDR2 SVGAGI. The sample comprised PBMCs. V gene TRBV6-5 combines with J gene TRBJ1-2; 10 positions match TRBD1. The TCR originated in a man aged 55 to 70 with colorectal cancer. The CDR3 sequence is CASRGTGEINYGYTF. The CDR3 DNA sequence: TGTGCCAGCAGGGGGACAGGGGAGATAAACTATGGCTACACCTTC.